The rows below give T cell receptor beta chains drawn from one sample of a study of blood T cell repertoires in COVID-19. TCRdb keeps only in-frame clones here, not all; method: immunoSEQ multiplex PCR. Here the sample spans roughly 260,000 clones, approximately 77% being singletons. The sequenced sample was peripheral blood. These receptors came from a woman younger than 35 with acute or convalescent COVID-19. CDR3s include the opening cysteine and the closing phenylalanine or tryptophan. D genes are given only for firm matches. Clone size is stated in some rows and not others, as once, few, many or a class when expanded.

NA TRBJ1-6 NA TRBV4-1 CASSQDGRGAKNNSPLHF TGCGCCAGCAGCCAAGATGGGAGGGGGGCAAAAAATAATTCACCCCTCCACTTT
NA TRBJ2-3 TRBD2 TRBV7-7 CASSRLAGGPGTDTQYF TGTGCTAGCAGCAGACTAGCGGGAGGGCCTGGCACAGATACGCAGTATTTT
NA TRBJ1-2 TRBD1 TRBV19 CATGTGGDYGYTF TGTGCCACCGGGACAGGTGGGGACTATGGCTACACCTTC
NA TRBJ1-5 NA TRBV5-6 CASSYQTGEYQPQHF TGTGCCAGCAGCTACCAGACAGGAGAGTATCAGCCCCAGCATTTT
NA TRBJ1-2 TRBD1 TRBV5-1 CASSPGQDRYGYTF TGCGCCAGCAGCCCCGGACAGGACCGCTATGGCTACACCTTC
NA TRBJ2-3 NA TRBV7-9 CASRGTDTDTQYF TGTGCCAGTCGGGGGACAGACACAGATACGCAGTATTTT
NA TRBJ1-1 NA TRBV7-3 CASSLQPGNTEAFF TGTGCCAGCAGCTTACAGCCAGGCAACACTGAAGCTTTCTTT
NA TRBJ2-6 TRBD2 TRBV4-3 CASSLGLAGLSGANVLTF TGCGCCAGCAGCCTCGGACTAGCGGGCCTCTCTGGGGCCAACGTCCTGACTTTC
NA TRBJ1-6 TRBD1 TRBV25-1 CASSIGQGNSPLHF TGTGCCAGCAGTATCGGACAGGGGAATTCACCCCTCCACTTT
few TRBJ2-1 TRBD2 TRBV5-1 CASSLALAGANNEQFF TGCGCCAGCAGCTTGGCACTAGCGGGCGCTAACAATGAGCAGTTCTTC
NA TRBJ2-7 NA TRBV6-5 CASLSQGYEQYF TGTGCCAGCCTTTCCCAGGGTTACGAGCAGTACTTC
NA TRBJ1-2 NA TRBV9 CASSARGGFYGYTF TGTGCCAGCAGCGCGAGAGGGGGATTCTATGGCTACACCTTC
NA TRBJ1-4 TRBD1 TRBV2 CASTPRTGINEKLFF TGTGCCAGCACCCCTAGGACAGGGATAAATGAAAAACTGTTTTTT
NA TRBJ1-1 NA TRBV2 CASSPEGGTEAFF TGTGCCAGCAGTCCTGAAGGGGGTACTGAAGCTTTCTTT
NA TRBJ2-3 TRBD1 TRBV7-2 CASSLGQGADTQYF TGTGCCAGCAGCTTGGGGCAGGGGGCAGATACGCAGTATTTT
once TRBJ2-1 TRBD2 TRBV4-1 CASSQPTSEAYNEQFF TGCGCCAGCAGCCAGCCGACTAGCGAAGCCTACAATGAGCAGTTCTTC
few TRBJ1-1 TRBD1 TRBV27 CASRWTGGSGTEAFF TGTGCCAGCAGATGGACAGGGGGCTCGGGCACTGAAGCTTTCTTT
NA TRBJ1-1 TRBD1 TRBV7-9 CASSGGTGSAEAFF TGTGCCAGCTCAGGAGGGACAGGGAGCGCTGAAGCTTTCTTT
NA TRBJ2-1 NA TRBV2 CASTRGEQFF TGTGCCAGCACCCGCGGGGAGCAGTTCTTC
NA TRBJ2-1 TRBD2 TRBV7-9 CASSTTPGTSGRAGGNEQFF TGTGCCAGCAGCACAACTCCCGGGACTAGCGGGAGGGCTGGGGGGAATGAGCAGTTCTTC
few TRBJ2-1 TRBD2 TRBV9 CASSGLAAPNGEQFF TGTGCCAGCAGCGGACTAGCTGCCCCGAACGGTGAGCAGTTCTTC
NA TRBJ2-1 TRBD2 TRBV9 CASSERASGVLSEQFF TGTGCCAGCAGCGAGAGGGCTAGCGGGGTCCTGAGTGAGCAGTTCTTC
NA TRBJ2-1 TRBD2 TRBV7-6 CASSLAGSGSSYNEQFF TGTGCCAGCAGCTTAGCGGGTAGCGGGAGCTCCTACAATGAGCAGTTCTTC
once TRBJ1-3 TRBD1 TRBV18 CASSPTLDRVSDTIYF TGTGCCAGCTCACCGACATTGGACAGGGTCAGTGACACCATATATTTT
NA TRBJ2-5 NA TRBV6-6 CASSYGSPQETQYF TGTGCCAGCAGTTACGGGAGCCCCCAAGAGACCCAGTACTTC
few TRBJ2-6 NA TRBV6-6 CASITDGSGANVLTF TGTGCCAGCATTACAGACGGATCTGGGGCCAACGTCCTGACTTTC
NA TRBJ2-7 NA TRBV7-3 CASSRINRVRTGEQYF TGTGCCAGCAGCCGCATCAACAGGGTGAGGACGGGGGAGCAGTACTTC
NA TRBJ2-5 TRBD1 TRBV5-4 CASSKPGQPEFQETQYF TGTGCCAGCAGCAAGCCGGGACAGCCTGAATTCCAAGAGACCCAGTACTTC
NA TRBJ2-1 TRBD2 TRBV15 CATSRPGTSGSLNEQFF TGTGCCACCAGCAGACCAGGGACTAGCGGGAGTTTGAATGAGCAGTTCTTC
NA TRBJ2-7 TRBD2 TRBV27 CASSLELAGPYEQYF TGTGCCAGCAGTTTAGAACTAGCGGGACCCTACGAGCAGTACTTC
NA TRBJ1-4 NA TRBV28 CASSSIMSTQTTNEKLFF TGTGCCAGCAGTTCCATTATGTCCACACAGACAACTAATGAAAAACTGTTTTTT
once TRBJ2-7 TRBD1 TRBV27 CASSRTGSYEQYF TGTGCCAGCAGCCGGACAGGCTCCTACGAGCAGTACTTC
NA TRBJ2-3 NA TRBV19 CASSIILASTDTQYF TGTGCCAGTAGTATAATTCTAGCAAGCACAGATACGCAGTATTTT
NA TRBJ2-4 TRBD1 TRBV3-1/TRBV3-2 CASSLPGQGGSKNIQYF TGTGCCAGCAGCTTACCGGGACAGGGTGGGTCCAAAAACATTCAGTACTTC
NA TRBJ2-7 NA TRBV6-2/TRBV6-3 CASSYASPSRSYEQYF TGTGCCAGCAGTTACGCCAGCCCCAGCAGGTCCTACGAGCAGTACTTC
NA TRBJ2-7 TRBD1 TRBV6-6 CASSGGQYEQYF TGTGCCAGCAGTGGGGGACAGTACGAGCAGTACTTC
NA TRBJ1-2 TRBD1 TRBV2 CASSDWAGGHYGYTF TGTGCCAGCAGTGACTGGGCAGGGGGGCACTATGGCTACACCTTC